The T cell receptor beta chain under discussion was sequenced for a study of blood T cells in healthy people across ages. Study information: Template switching picked up about one barcoded beta molecule for each two T cells.

V lost 0 bases and J 4 bases, leaving 17 bases between the germline ends. Germline V gene data show CDR1 as SGHTA and CDR2 as FQGNSA. The CDR3 totals 17 residues. In its sample, this clonotype was seen many times. The antigen remains unidentified. The donors, aged roughly 6 to 95, were healthy Caucasians from Russia. Study findings and constraints: TCR beta diversity per million T cells fell roughly linearly with age.

Together with a sample-barcoded 5' primer, a J-beta primer mix was included in a second PCR lasting about 7 to 11 cycles. Each cDNA molecule carried a tag from a template-switch adaptor that contained 12 random nucleotides. TCRdb processed the 5' RACE reads anew with MiXCR; each CDR3 protein has one entry. The sample has 850,000 to 950,000 distinct CDR3 sequences; around 28% are singletons. The V call is TRBV7-2, the J call TRBJ2-3, with D perhaps TRBD2 (5 bases). The TCR comes from a woman older than 75 in good health. Sequencing input: blood. CDR3 coding DNA: TGTGCCAGCAGCTTAGCTCTATTCGGGGTCCGGGCAGATACGCAGTATTTT. This sequence encodes CASSLALFGVRADTQYF.